The table lists the clone carrying this T cell receptor (beta chain) with a few counts. Antigen: not known. This record belongs to a study of response to subunit inactivated influenza vaccine. Regarding the study as a whole: The authors put forward the suggestion that each seasonal influenza vaccination may bring in only a limited number of new T cells.

TCRdb processed the RT-PCR reads anew with MiXCR; each CDR3 protein has one entry. The table lists some 500,000 distinct CDR3 sequences, 25% of them singletons. This clonotype was sampled from a man aged 50 to 60 who received an inactivated influenza vaccine. Here the sequenced sample was CD4+ T cells sorted from PBMCs, taken 5 days after vaccination.

In nucleotides, the CDR3 is TGTGCCAGCAGTTACTCGACCAACCTCCGGGCCAACACTGAAGCTTTCTTT. This translates into CASSYSTNLRANTEAFF. The V and J genes are TRBV6-5 and TRBJ1-1; no firm D call. V lost 0 bases and J lost 2, with 16 bases in between. CDR1 and CDR2 from the germline V gene are MNHEY and SVGAGI. The CDR3 is 17 residues long.